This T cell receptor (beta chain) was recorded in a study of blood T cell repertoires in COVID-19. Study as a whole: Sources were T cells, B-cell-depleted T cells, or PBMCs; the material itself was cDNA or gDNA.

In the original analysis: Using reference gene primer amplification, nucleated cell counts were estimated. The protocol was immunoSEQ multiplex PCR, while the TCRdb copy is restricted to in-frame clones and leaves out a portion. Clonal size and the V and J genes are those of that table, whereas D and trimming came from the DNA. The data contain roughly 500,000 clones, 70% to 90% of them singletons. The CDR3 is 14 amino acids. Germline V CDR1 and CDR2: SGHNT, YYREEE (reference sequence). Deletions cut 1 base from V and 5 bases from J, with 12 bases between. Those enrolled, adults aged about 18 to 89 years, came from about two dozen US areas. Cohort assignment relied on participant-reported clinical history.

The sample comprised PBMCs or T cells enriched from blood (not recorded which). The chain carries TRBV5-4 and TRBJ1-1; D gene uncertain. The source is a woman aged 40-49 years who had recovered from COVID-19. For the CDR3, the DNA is TGTGCCAGCAGCTTGTTAGAGCCGGGGACTGAAGCTTTCTTT. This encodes CASSLLEPGTEAFF.